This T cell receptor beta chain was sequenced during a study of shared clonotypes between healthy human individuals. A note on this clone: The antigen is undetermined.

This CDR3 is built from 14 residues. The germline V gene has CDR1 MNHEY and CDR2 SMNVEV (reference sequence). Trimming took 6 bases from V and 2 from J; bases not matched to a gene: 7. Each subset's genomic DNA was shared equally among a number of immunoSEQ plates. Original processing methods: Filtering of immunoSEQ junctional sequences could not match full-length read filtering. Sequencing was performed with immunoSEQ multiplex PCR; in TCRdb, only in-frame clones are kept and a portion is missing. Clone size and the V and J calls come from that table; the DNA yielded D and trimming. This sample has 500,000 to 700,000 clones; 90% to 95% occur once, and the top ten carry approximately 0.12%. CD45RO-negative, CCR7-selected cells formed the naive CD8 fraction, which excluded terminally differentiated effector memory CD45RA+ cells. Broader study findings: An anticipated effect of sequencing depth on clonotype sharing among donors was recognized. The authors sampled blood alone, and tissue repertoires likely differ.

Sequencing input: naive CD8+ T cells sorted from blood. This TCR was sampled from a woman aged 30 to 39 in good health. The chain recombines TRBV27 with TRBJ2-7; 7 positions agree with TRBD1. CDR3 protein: CASSWGQSTYEQYF. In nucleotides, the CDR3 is TGTGCCAGCAGCTGGGGACAGAGCACCTACGAGCAGTACTTC.